This TCR beta chain derives from a study of blood T cell repertoires in COVID-19. Overall study context: There were acute and convalescent COVID-19 samples, and they came from the United States, Italy and Spain. PBMCs, B-cell-depleted T cells, or T cells provided the cDNA or gDNA that made up the material.

The CDR3 is made up of 13 amino acids. Germline CDR1 reads MNHEY; CDR2 reads SVGAGI. Trimming pared 9 bases from V and 3 bases from J, leaving 12 bases between. Original processing notes: Amplification from reference gene primers served as the basis for estimated nucleated cell counts. The method was immunoSEQ multiplex PCR; TCRdb's version includes in-frame clones alone and lacks a portion of them. The V and J calls and clone size come from that table; D and trimming were worked out from the DNA. The repertoire holds about 220,000 clones, 80% seen once, with about 7% in the top ten. This clone was found a few times.

The sequence was obtained from a woman aged 70 to 79 with acute or convalescent COVID-19. Sequencing used peripheral blood. The chain has TRBV6-5 and TRBJ1-3; D is unclear. CDR3 nucleotide sequence: TGTGCCAGTTATAAAGGAGGTGGAAACACCATATATTTT. Its translation is CASYKGGGNTIYF.